This passage covers 30 T cell receptor beta chains from one sample sequenced in a study of blood T cell repertoires in COVID-19. Assay used: immunoSEQ multiplex PCR; TCRdb lists only in-frame clones, some missing. The sample lists 400,000 to 500,000 clones; just over 85% were seen once. The sequencing sample was made of peripheral blood. Source of these receptors: a woman in her twenties or thirties with active or convalescent COVID-19.

This clone was observed a handful of times. V gene TRBV7-8 combines with J gene TRBJ2-2; 11 bases fit TRBD2. J was trimmed by 5 bases and V by 2 bases; bases with no gene match: 1. This CDR3 has 15 residues. Per germline, CDR1 SGHVS and CDR2 FQNEAQ. CDR3 in DNA: TGTGCCAGCAGCTTACTAGCGGGAGGTACCGGGGAGCTGTTTTTT. Protein: CASSLLAGGTGELFF.

The chain has TRBV30 and TRBJ1-3; D not certain. The CDR3 sequence is 13 residues long. The V end lost 3 bases, the J end lost 1 base, and 7 bases lay between the germline ends. CDR1 is GTSNPN and CDR2 is SVGIG in the germline V gene (reference sequence). Written as DNA, the CDR3 is TGTGCCTGGAGCCGAGGGTCTGGAAACACCATATATTTT. Translation: CAWSRGSGNTIYF.

The chain joins TRBV15 to TRBJ1-5; D possibly corresponds to TRBD1 (5 bases). The CDR3 is 16 amino acids. Germline V lookup: CDR1 LNHNV, CDR2 YYDKDF (reference sequence). V gave up 1 base and J gave up 4 bases, with 14 bases separating them. CDR3: CATSRGIGQGNQPQHF. The DNA of the CDR3 is TGTGCCACCAGCAGAGGGATTGGGCAGGGTAATCAGCCCCAGCATTTT.

CDR3 protein: CASSDVLRGLAADTQYF. In nucleotides, the CDR3 is TGTGCCAGCAGTGACGTGCTAAGGGGACTAGCCGCAGATACGCAGTATTTT. The chain is built from TRBV6-1 and TRBJ2-3; the match to TRBD2 covers 9 bases. V shed 3 bases and J 4 bases; nucleotides not matched to a gene: 11. This CDR3 comprises 17 residues. CDR1 and CDR2 (germline): MNHNS, SASEGT.

The J gene is TRBJ2-5, the V gene TRBV5-1; TRBD1 is a possible D gene (6 bases). V lost 0 bases and J 2 bases, leaving 14 bases between the germline ends. The CDR3 consists of 16 residues. CDR1 and CDR2 from the germline V gene are SGHRS and YFSETQ. The CDR3 coding sequence is TGCGCCAGCAGCTTGGCGATGGGGGCCGCTCAAGAGACCCAGTACTTC. This encodes CASSLAMGAAQETQYF.

The genes are TRBV6-7 and TRBJ2-1, with 8 positions matching TRBD2. TRBV6-7 is identified as an open reading frame with a role that is uncertain. V lost 8 bases, J lost 0 bases, and 18 bases stayed unmatched. CDR3 size: 19 residues. This CDR3 reads CASSYGDSGTILSYNEQFF. The CDR3 DNA follows: TGTGCCAGCTCATATGGGGATAGCGGGACAATACTCTCCTACAATGAGCAGTTCTTC.

The rearrangement joins TRBV30 to TRBJ2-1; D is perhaps TRBD1 (6 bases). The germline CDR1 and CDR2 sequences are GTSNPN and SVGIG (reference sequence). V was trimmed by 0 bases and J by 0 bases, leaving 15 bases between them. The CDR3 consists of 17 residues. The CDR3 DNA is TGTGCCTGGAGTGTTTGGCGGACAGTAAGCTCCTACAATGAGCAGTTCTTC. As protein: CAWSVWRTVSSYNEQFF.

The chain employs TRBV2 and TRBJ1-4; D ambiguous. The CDR3 extends over 14 amino acids. The germline CDR1 and CDR2 sequences are SNHLY and FYNNEI. Trimming removed 6 bases at V and 0 bases at J, with 8 bases between. CDR3 in amino acids: CASRRDATNEKLFF. DNA for the CDR3: TGTGCCAGCAGGAGAGATGCAACTAATGAAAAACTGTTTTTT.

V usage is TRBV7-2 and J usage is TRBJ1-3; maybe TRBD1 (6 bases). This CDR3 has 18 amino acids. Looked up from germline, CDR1 is SGHTA and CDR2 is FQGNSA. Trimming pared 5 bases from V and 0 bases from J, leaving 20 bases between. The CDR3 bases are TGTGCCAGCAGCCCCACCCATCCGGACAGCAGCTCTGGAAACACCATATATTTT. Its translation: CASSPTHPDSSSGNTIYF.

The sample holds a few counts of this clone. V is TRBV11-2 and J is TRBJ2-2; D is unclear. Germline values: CDR1 SGHAT, CDR2 FQNNGV. The CDR3 extends over 14 amino acids. Trimming left V 8 bases short and J 2 bases short, with 12 bases between. CDR3 protein: CASSANRNTGELFF. Written as DNA, the CDR3 is TGTGCCAGCTCCGCCAACAGAAACACCGGGGAGCTGTTTTTT.

The gene calls are TRBV2 and TRBJ2-7; TRBD2 agrees at 9 bases. This CDR3 has 15 amino acids. With 6 bases clipped from V and 4 bases from J, the junction kept 10 bases outside the gene matches. CDR1 and CDR2 (germline): SNHLY, FYNNEI. The CDR3 region has the DNA TGTGCCAGCAGGGGCGGGACTAGCTTGGGTTACGAGCAGTACTTC. Its protein product is CASRGGTSLGYEQYF.

This clone has more than one count but fewer than ten. CDR3 loop: CASRDPGLAKETQYF. In DNA form, the CDR3 reads TGTGCCAGTAGAGACCCGGGACTAGCAAAAGAGACCCAGTACTTC. The chain couples TRBV19 to TRBJ2-5; TRBD2 aligns across 9 bases. This CDR3 is 15 amino acids long. CDR1 is LNHDA, CDR2 SQIVND, per germline (reference sequence). The trim removed 6 bases at V and 3 bases at J, leaving 8 bases unmatched. The variable domain in full, with the rest retrieved from reference TRBV19 and TRBJ2-5, is DGGITQSPKYLFRKEGQNVTLSCEQNLNHDAMYWYRQDPGQGLRLIYYSQIVNDFQKGDIAEGYSVSREKKESFPLTVTSAQKNPTAFYLCASRDPGLAKETQYFGPGTRLLVL.

CDR3 region: CASSLDAGGINIQYF. In nucleotides, the CDR3 is TGTGCCAGCAGCTTGGATGCGGGGGGGATCAACATTCAGTACTTC. The chain uses TRBV5-6 and TRBJ2-4, with 9 bases lining up with TRBD2. V shed 0 bases and J 7 bases; nucleotides not matched to a gene: 5. From germline, CDR1 is SGHDT and CDR2 YYEEEE. This CDR3 region has 15 residues.

The chain uses TRBV12-1 and TRBJ1-5. TRBV12-1 constitutes a pseudogene. The CDR3 length is 15 residues. DNA for the CDR3: TGTGCCAGCAGCTTTCCGCGGGGGCGGAAAGAGCCCCAGCATTTT. Translated, it gives CASSFPRGRKEPQHF.

The gene calls are TRBV6-5 and TRBJ2-1; 12 nucleotides agree with TRBD2. Losses at the gene ends were 6 bases for V and 8 bases for J; bases not matched to a gene: 2. The CDR3 is made up of 13 amino acids. Germline V gene sequence: CDR1 MNHEY, CDR2 SVGAGI. In nucleotides, the CDR3 is TGTGCCAGCAGCAGACTAGCGGGGGATGAGCAGTTCTTC. It is translated as CASSRLAGDEQFF.

The rearrangement links TRBV6-4 to TRBJ2-6, with D unresolved. CDR3 length: 15 amino acids. Looked up from germline, CDR1 is MRHNA and CDR2 is SNTAGT. V was shortened by 6 bases and J by 0 bases, with 9 bases between the two germline ends. The CDR3 reads CASSPEISGANVLTF. Written as DNA, the CDR3 is TGTGCCAGCAGCCCCGAGATCTCTGGGGCCAACGTCCTGACTTTC.

The chain employs TRBV15 and TRBJ2-2; 12 nucleotides line up with TRBD2. The CDR3 runs 18 residues. CDR1 is LNHNV and CDR2 is YYDKDF in the germline V gene (reference sequence). The V segment lost 0 bases and the J segment 5 bases; nucleotides outside the gene matches: 7. This CDR3 reads CATSRDLLAGGPTGELFF. Here the CDR3 DNA reads TGTGCCACCAGCAGAGATTTACTAGCGGGAGGTCCAACCGGGGAGCTGTTTTTT.

V usage is TRBV6-5 and J usage is TRBJ1-2; 9 bases are a match to TRBD1. From germline, CDR1 is MNHEY and CDR2 SVGAGI. CDR3 length: 13 amino acids. With 6 bases clipped from V and 6 bases from J, the junction kept 5 bases outside the gene matches. The CDR3 nucleotides read TGTGCCAGCAGCCACAGGGGGCTCGATGGCTACACCTTC. Protein sequence: CASSHRGLDGYTF.

The genes are TRBV10-3 and TRBJ1-4; maybe TRBD1 (5 bases). This CDR3 has 11 residues. Germline V lookup: CDR1 ENHRY, CDR2 SYGVKD. V lost 10 bases, J lost 7 bases, and 10 bases lay in between. CDR3 residues: CASSGGEKLFF. In DNA, the CDR3 is TGTGCCAGCAGCGGGGGTGAAAAACTGTTTTTT.

The genes are TRBV7-8 and TRBJ2-1; TRBD2 matches 10 bases. V gave up 2 bases and J gave up 4 bases; unmatched junction bases: 17. Germline CDR1 reads SGHVS; CDR2 reads FQNEAQ. There are 20 residues in the CDR3. In DNA form, the CDR3 reads TGTGCCAGCAGCTTATCCATGCTAGCGGGAGAGTGGGGCCCATACAATGAGCAGTTCTTC. Translating it yields CASSLSMLAGEWGPYNEQFF. Combining the CDR3 with reference TRBV7-8 and TRBJ2-1 gives the whole variable domain GAGVSQSPRYKVAKRGQDVALRCDPISGHVSLFWYQQALGQGPEFLTYFQNEAQLDKSGLPSDRFFAERPEGSVSTLKIQRTQQEDSAVYLCASSLSMLAGEWGPYNEQFFGPGTRLTVL.

The chain is built from TRBV27 and TRBJ2-1; no firm D call. The germline gives CDR1 MNHEY, CDR2 SMNVEV (reference sequence). Trimming shortened V by 6 bases and J by 13 bases, and 16 bases separated the two germline ends. The CDR3 loop spans 12 amino acids. The CDR3 DNA sequence: TGTGCCAGCAGCCCGAACCAACGCGATCAGTTCTTC. Encoded protein: CASSPNQRDQFF.

This rearrangement joins TRBV5-1 to TRBJ2-7; 7 bases match TRBD2. Losses at the gene ends were 0 bases for V and 0 bases for J; bases not matched to a gene: 3. This CDR3 comprises 15 residues. Germline V lookup: CDR1 SGHRS, CDR2 YFSETQ. CDR3 bases: TGCGCCAGCAGCTTGGGCGGGGGTTACTCCTACGAGCAGTACTTC. It encodes CASSLGGGYSYEQYF. The variable domain in full, with the rest retrieved from reference TRBV5-1 and TRBJ2-7, is KAGVTQTPRYLIKTRGQQVTLSCSPISGHRSVSWYQQTPGQGLQFLFEYFSETQRNKGNFPGRFSGRQFSNSRSEMNVSTLELGDSALYLCASSLGGGYSYEQYFGPGTRLTVT.

This clone was seen only once. The rearrangement joins TRBV7-2 to TRBJ2-5; TRBD2 aligns across 7 bases. J lost 1 base, V lost 7 bases, and 6 bases had no gene match. Germline loops: CDR1 SGHTA, CDR2 FQGNSA. The CDR3 runs 14 residues. The DNA for the CDR3 is TGTGCCAGCATCACTCGGACTAGCCAAGAGACCCAGTACTTC. Protein sequence: CASITRTSQETQYF.

This rearrangement joins TRBV7-8 to TRBJ2-7; 7 bases align to TRBD2. The length of the CDR3 is 17 residues. The V gene's germline CDR1 is SGHVS and CDR2 FQNEAQ. V shed 8 bases and J 3 bases; nucleotides not matched to a gene: 19. The CDR3 sequence is CASAPREGSLIYYEQYF. The CDR3 DNA sequence: TGTGCCAGCGCCCCGAGGGAGGGCAGCTTAATCTACTACGAGCAGTACTTC.

The gene calls are TRBV10-1 and TRBJ1-1; D is unclear. CDR3 length equals 11 residues. Germline V gene lookup returns CDR1 WNHNN and CDR2 SYGVQD (reference sequence). Trimming cost V 4 bases and J 6 bases, with 6 bases left between them. CDR3 protein: CASSVEAEAFF. The CDR3 nucleotides are TGCGCCAGCAGTGTTGAGGCTGAAGCTTTCTTT.

The rearrangement links TRBV7-6 to TRBJ1-2, with a tentative D call TRBD1 (6 bases). CDR1 is SGHVS, CDR2 FNYEAQ, per germline. The length of the CDR3 is 14 residues. With 5 bases removed from V and 0 bases from J, the gap between germline ends came to 10 bases. As DNA, the CDR3 is TGTGCCAGCAGCCGACAGGAAGCTAACTATGGCTACACCTTC. It codes for CASSRQEANYGYTF.

This clone was counted a single time. The genes are TRBV30 and TRBJ1-5, with TRBD1 as a possible D gene (5 bases). Germline-derived CDR1 and CDR2 are GTSNPN and SVGIG (reference sequence). V was pared by 2 bases and J by 4 bases, with 12 bases between. CDR3 length: 14 residues. The CDR3 sequence is CAWSHQGGNQPQHF. As DNA, the CDR3 is TGTGCCTGGAGTCACCAGGGAGGGAATCAGCCCCAGCATTTT.

V usage is TRBV30 and J usage is TRBJ1-6, with D maybe TRBD1 (5 bases). The CDR3 consists of 14 residues. The germline V gene has CDR1 GTSNPN and CDR2 SVGIG (reference sequence). Trimming removed 1 base from V and 10 bases from J, with 14 bases in between. In DNA form, the CDR3 reads TGTGCCTGGAGTGGGGGCCCCGGGCAATCACCCCTCCACTTT. Translation: CAWSGGPGQSPLHF.

This clone was seen once. The chain is built from TRBV7-9 and TRBJ2-7, with 7 bases lining up with TRBD1. The CDR3 sequence is 15 residues long. The V and J ends lost 3 bases and 5 bases, in that order; junction bases with no gene match: 10. Germline CDR1 and CDR2: SEHNR and FQNEAQ (reference sequence). CDR3 coding DNA: TGTGCCAGCAGCTTTTTTTTAACAGGGGTGGACGAGCAGTACTTC. Protein: CASSFFLTGVDEQYF.

This clone has a single count. This chain uses TRBV6-5 with TRBJ1-2; TRBD1 is a possible D gene (6 bases). The CDR3 sequence is 13 residues long. The germline gives CDR1 MNHEY, CDR2 SVGAGI. The germline V and J ends were trimmed by 6 bases and 3 bases, with 11 bases remaining between them. CDR3 loop: CASRTGLDYGYTF. The CDR3 nucleotides read TGTGCCAGCAGAACAGGGTTGGACTATGGCTACACCTTC.